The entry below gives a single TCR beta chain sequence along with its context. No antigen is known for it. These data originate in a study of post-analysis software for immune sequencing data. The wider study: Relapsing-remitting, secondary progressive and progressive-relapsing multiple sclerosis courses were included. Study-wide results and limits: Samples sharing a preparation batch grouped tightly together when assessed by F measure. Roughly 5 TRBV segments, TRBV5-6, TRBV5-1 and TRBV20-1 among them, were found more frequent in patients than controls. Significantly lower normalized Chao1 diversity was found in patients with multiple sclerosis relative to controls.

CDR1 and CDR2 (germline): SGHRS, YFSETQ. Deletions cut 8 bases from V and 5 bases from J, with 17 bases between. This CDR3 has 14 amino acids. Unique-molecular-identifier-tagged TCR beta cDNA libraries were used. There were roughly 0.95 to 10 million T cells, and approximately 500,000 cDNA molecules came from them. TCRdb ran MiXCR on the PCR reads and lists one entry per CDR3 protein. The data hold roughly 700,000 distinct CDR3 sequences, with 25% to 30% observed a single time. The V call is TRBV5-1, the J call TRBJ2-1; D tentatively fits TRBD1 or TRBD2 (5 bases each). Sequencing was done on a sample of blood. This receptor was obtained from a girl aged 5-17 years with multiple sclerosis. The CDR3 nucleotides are TGCGCCAGTGGATCCCGGGGCCAACACAATGAGCAGTTCTTC. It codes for CASGSRGQHNEQFF. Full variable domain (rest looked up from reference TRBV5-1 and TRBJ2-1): KAGVTQTPRYLIKTRGQQVTLSCSPISGHRSVSWYQQTPGQGLQFLFEYFSETQRNKGNFPGRFSGRQFSNSRSEMNVSTLELGDSALYLCASGSRGQHNEQFFGPGTRLTVL.